This T cell receptor beta chain was sequenced during a study of T cell responses to AZD1222 COVID-19 vaccine. The study, taken as a whole, reports: Distributed over spike, vaccine-associated CD4 TCRs predominated at 160-218 and 743-854.

Profiled with immunoSEQ multiplex PCR; TCRdb holds only in-frame clones, not every one. The repertoire has 130,000 to 150,000 clones, 89% of them found once; the top ten carry under 2%. Germline V gene sequence: CDR1 SQVTM, CDR2 ANQGSEA. There are 10 residues in the CDR3. Deletions cut 5 bases from V and 6 bases from J, with 5 bases between. As regards this clone: The antigen is not known.

This clonotype originated in an adult who received the AZD1222 COVID-19 vaccine. The sequences come from peripheral blood, collected 28 days after the second AZD1222 dose. This sequence joins TRBV29-1 and TRBJ2-1, with no clear D. Written as DNA, the CDR3 is TGCAGCGTTCCGAGCAATGAGCAGTTCTTC. Translated, it gives CSVPSNEQFF.